This TCR beta chain was recovered during a study of control samples from healthy donors and cancer patients. V was cut by 3 bases and J by 7 bases, with 6 bases left in between. This CDR3 has 11 amino acids. The V gene's germline CDR1 is SNHLY and CDR2 FYNNEI. This clone has a handful of counts. This table comes from immunoSEQ multiplex PCR, and its TCRdb copy is limited to in-frame clones, with some not included. The sample contains about 94,000 clones, around nine tenths of which appear only once. Sequences were obtained from blood. The clonotype originates from a woman under 30 in good health. The chain joins TRBV2 to TRBJ1-2; no firm D call. CDR3 residues: CASSDRIGYTF. As DNA, the CDR3 is TGTGCCAGCAGTGATAGGATTGGCTACACCTTC.